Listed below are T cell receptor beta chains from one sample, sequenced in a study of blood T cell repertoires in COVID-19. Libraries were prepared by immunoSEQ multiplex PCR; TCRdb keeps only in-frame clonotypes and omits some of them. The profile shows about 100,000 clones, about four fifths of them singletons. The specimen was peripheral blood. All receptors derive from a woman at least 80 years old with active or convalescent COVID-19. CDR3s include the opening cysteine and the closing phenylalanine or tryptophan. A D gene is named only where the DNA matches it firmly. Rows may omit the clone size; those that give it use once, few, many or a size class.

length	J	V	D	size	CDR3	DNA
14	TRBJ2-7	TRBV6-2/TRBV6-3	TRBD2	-	CASSPLAGAYEQYF	TGTGCCAGCAGCCCCCTAGCGGGGGCCTACGAGCAGTACTTC
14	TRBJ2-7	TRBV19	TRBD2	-	CASSDGSGSPEQYF	TGTGCCAGTAGTGATGGTAGCGGGAGTCCCGAGCAGTACTTC
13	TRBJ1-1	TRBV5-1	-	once	CASSLDGRTEAFF	TGCGCCAGCAGCTTGGATGGGAGAACTGAAGCTTTCTTT
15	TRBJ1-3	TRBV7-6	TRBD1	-	CASSSRQGAGNTIYF	TGTGCCAGCAGCTCCCGACAGGGTGCTGGAAACACCATATATTTT
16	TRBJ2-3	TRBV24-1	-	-	CATSDDPDSPTDTQYF	TGTGCCACCAGTGATGACCCCGACAGTCCCACAGATACGCAGTATTTT
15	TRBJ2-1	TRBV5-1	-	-	CASSLYSTGSGEQFF	TGCGCCAGCAGCCTATACTCCACAGGGTCCGGTGAGCAGTTCTTC
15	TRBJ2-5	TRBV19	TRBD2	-	CASSRTSGGPETQYF	TGTGCCAGTAGTAGGACTAGCGGGGGCCCGGAGACCCAGTACTTC
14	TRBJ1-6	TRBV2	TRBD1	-	CASLPGQYNSPLHF	TGTGCCAGCTTGCCGGGACAGTATAATTCACCCCTCCACTTT
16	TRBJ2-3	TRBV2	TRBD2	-	CASSEKIAGGTDTQYF	TGTGCCAGCAGTGAGAAAATAGCGGGGGGGACAGATACGCAGTATTTT
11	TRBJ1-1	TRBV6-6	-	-	CKSGPNTEAFF	TGTAAATCCGGTCCGAACACTGAAGCTTTCTTT
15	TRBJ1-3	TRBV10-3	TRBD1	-	CAIGRQGVSGNTIYF	TGTGCCATCGGGCGACAGGGAGTCTCTGGAAACACCATATATTTT
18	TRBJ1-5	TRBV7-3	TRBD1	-	CASSLTLGQGLCNQPQHF	TGTGCCAGCAGCTTAACCCTGGGACAGGGGTTGTGCAATCAGCCCCAGCATTTT
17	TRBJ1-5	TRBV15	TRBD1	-	CATSRGLGQGADQPQHF	TGTGCCACCAGCAGAGGGTTGGGACAGGGGGCCGATCAGCCCCAGCATTTT
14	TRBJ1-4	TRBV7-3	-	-	CASSPSPGSEKLFF	TGTGCCAGCAGCCCCTCCCCCGGTAGTGAAAAACTGTTTTTT
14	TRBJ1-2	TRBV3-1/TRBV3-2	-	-	CASSQGLVPYGYTF	TGTGCCAGCAGCCAAGGTCTTGTCCCTTATGGCTACACCTTC
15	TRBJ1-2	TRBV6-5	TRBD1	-	CASSTPDRGHYGYTF	TGTGCCAGCAGTACGCCGGACAGGGGGCACTATGGCTACACCTTC
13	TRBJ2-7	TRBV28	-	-	CASSFFDRYEQYF	TGTGCCAGCAGTTTTTTCGACAGGTACGAGCAGTACTTC
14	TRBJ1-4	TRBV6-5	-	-	CASSQTPTNEKLFF	TGTGCTAGCAGCCAGACACCCACTAATGAAAAACTGTTTTTT
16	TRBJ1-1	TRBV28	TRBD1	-	CASSYRGWGGNTEAFF	TGTGCCAGCAGTTACAGGGGGTGGGGAGGAAACACTGAAGCTTTCTTT
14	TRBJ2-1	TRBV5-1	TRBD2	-	CASYPGTSYNEQFF	TGCGCCAGCTACCCCGGGACTAGTTACAATGAGCAGTTCTTC
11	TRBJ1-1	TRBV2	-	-	CASRTVGEAFF	TGTGCCAGCAGGACAGTGGGTGAAGCTTTCTTT
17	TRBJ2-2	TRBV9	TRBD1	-	CASSVGRTGDHTGELFF	TGTGCCAGCAGCGTCGGGAGGACAGGGGACCACACCGGGGAGCTGTTTTTT
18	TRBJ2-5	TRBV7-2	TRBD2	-	CASSPWKRLAGGAETQYF	TGTGCCAGCAGCCCATGGAAACGACTAGCGGGAGGGGCGGAGACCCAGTACTTC
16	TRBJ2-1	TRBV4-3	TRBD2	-	CASSHGGLAGYNEQFF	TGCGCCAGCAGCCATGGCGGACTAGCGGGCTACAATGAGCAGTTCTTC
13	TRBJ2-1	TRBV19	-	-	CASSIALYNEQFF	TGTGCCAGTAGTATTGCGCTATACAATGAGCAGTTCTTC
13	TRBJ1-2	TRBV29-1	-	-	CSAGTKTNYGYTF	TGCAGCGCCGGGACAAAAACTAACTATGGCTACACCTTC
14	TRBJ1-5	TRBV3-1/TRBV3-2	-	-	CASSPTLGYQPQHF	TGTGCCAGCAGCCCGACTCTGGGTTATCAGCCCCAGCATTTT
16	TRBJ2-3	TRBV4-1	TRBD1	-	CASSPIQGFGGDTQYF	TGCGCCAGCAGCCCCATACAGGGGTTTGGGGGAGATACGCAGTATTTT
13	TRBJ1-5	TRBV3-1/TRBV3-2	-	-	CASSQGGGQPQHF	TGTGCCAGCAGCCAGGGGGGGGGTCAGCCCCAGCATTTT
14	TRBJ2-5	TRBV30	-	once	CAWSMGGPKETQYF	TGTGCCTGGAGTATGGGGGGACCGAAAGAGACCCAGTACTTC
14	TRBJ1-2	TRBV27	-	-	CASSLDSKIYGYTF	TGTGCCAGCAGTTTGGACAGTAAAATCTATGGCTACACCTTC
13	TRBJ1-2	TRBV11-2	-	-	CASSQVGVYGYTF	TGTGCCAGCAGCCAGGTGGGCGTCTATGGCTACACCTTC
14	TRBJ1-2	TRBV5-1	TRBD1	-	CASSLGQGAAGYTF	TGCGCCAGCAGCTTGGGACAGGGGGCGGCTGGCTACACCTTC
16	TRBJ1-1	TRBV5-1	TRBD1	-	CASSLGTGAGNTEAFF	TGCGCCAGCAGCTTGGGGACAGGGGCGGGGAACACTGAAGCTTTCTTT
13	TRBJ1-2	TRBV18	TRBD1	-	CASSPQGANGYTF	TGTGCCAGCTCACCACAGGGGGCTAACGGCTACACCTTC
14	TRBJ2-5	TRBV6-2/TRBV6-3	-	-	CASSYWARKETQYF	TGTGCCAGCAGTTACTGGGCCAGAAAAGAGACCCAGTACTTC
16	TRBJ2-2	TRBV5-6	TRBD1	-	CASSLGRGLNTGELFF	TGTGCCAGCAGCTTAGGCAGGGGGCTAAACACCGGGGAGCTGTTTTTT
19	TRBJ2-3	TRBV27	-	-	CASSLFGSFRATSTDTQYF	TGTGCCAGCAGTTTATTCGGCTCCTTCAGGGCCACGAGCACAGATACGCAGTATTTT
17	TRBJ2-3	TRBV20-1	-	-	CSASSVGGHSSTDTQYF	TGCAGTGCTAGTTCTGTCGGGGGGCATTCTAGCACAGATACGCAGTATTTT
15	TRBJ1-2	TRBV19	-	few	CASRTAQTDGYGYTF	TGTGCCAGTAGGACGGCTCAGACAGACGGCTATGGCTACACCTTC
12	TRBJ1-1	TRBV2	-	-	CASNQGNTEAFF	TGTGCCAGCAATCAGGGCAACACTGAAGCTTTCTTT
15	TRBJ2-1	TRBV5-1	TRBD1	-	CASSLTGGSYNEQFF	TGCGCCAGCAGCTTAACAGGGGGCTCCTACAATGAGCAGTTCTTC
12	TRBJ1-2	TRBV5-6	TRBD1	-	CASTDRGRGYTF	TGTGCCAGCACTGACAGGGGGCGCGGCTACACCTTC
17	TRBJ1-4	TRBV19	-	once	CASSMGRVRATNEKLFF	TGTGCCAGTAGTATGGGCAGAGTACGTGCAACTAATGAAAAACTGTTTTTT
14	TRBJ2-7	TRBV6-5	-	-	CASSIGFSAYEQYF	TGTGCCAGCAGCATCGGATTTAGCGCCTACGAGCAGTACTTC
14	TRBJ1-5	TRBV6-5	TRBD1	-	CASKQGAGNQPQHF	TGTGCCAGCAAACAGGGGGCAGGTAATCAGCCCCAGCATTTT
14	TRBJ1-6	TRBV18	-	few	CASSGAGRGSPLHF	TGTGCCAGCTCAGGAGCGGGAAGAGGTTCACCCCTCCACTTT
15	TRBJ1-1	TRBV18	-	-	CASSPDTGMNTEAFF	TGTGCCAGCTCACCAGACACCGGCATGAACACTGAAGCTTTCTTT
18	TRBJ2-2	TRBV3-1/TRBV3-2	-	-	CASSQVYSAPTSTGELFF	TGTGCCAGCAGCCAAGTTTATAGTGCCCCCACGAGCACCGGGGAGCTGTTTTTT
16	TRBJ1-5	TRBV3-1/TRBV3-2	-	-	CASSQGDNLGNQPQHF	TGTGCCAGCAGCCAAGGGGACAACTTGGGCAATCAGCCCCAGCATTTT
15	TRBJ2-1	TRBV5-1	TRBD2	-	CASSLRGGPYNEQFF	TGCGCCAGCAGCTTACGCGGGGGGCCGTACAATGAGCAGTTCTTC
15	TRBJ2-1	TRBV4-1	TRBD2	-	CASSQDGLAANEQFF	TGCGCCAGCAGCCAAGATGGGCTAGCGGCGAATGAGCAGTTCTTC
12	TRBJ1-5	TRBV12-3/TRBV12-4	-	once	CASGTSRQPQHF	TGTGCCAGCGGGACATCCCGGCAGCCCCAGCATTTT
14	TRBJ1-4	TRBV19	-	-	CASSIGGTNEKLFF	TGTGCCAGTAGTATCGGGGGAACTAATGAAAAACTGTTTTTT
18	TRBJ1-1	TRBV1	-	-	CTSSPADRRGKMNTEAFF	TGCACCAGCAGCCCGGCCGACCGACGGGGTAAAATGAACACTGAAGCTTTCTTT